The 12 T cell receptor beta chains reported below all come from one sample, sequenced in a study of blood T cells in healthy people across ages. A second PCR, run for roughly 7 to 12 cycles, used a sample-barcoded 5' primer plus a J-beta primer mix. TCRdb reanalysed the 5' RACE reads using MiXCR and keeps one entry per CDR3 protein. The data contain about 1.7 million distinct CDR3 sequences, approximately 30% of them seen just once; the ten biggest clones take up less than 9.5%. The sequenced material came from blood. These TCRs come from a woman between 25 and 40 years old in good health.

This clonotype has at least ten counts. V usage is TRBV11-2 and J usage is TRBJ1-2, with 9 bases aligning to TRBD1. Looked up from germline, CDR1 is SGHAT and CDR2 is FQNNGV. The V and J ends lost 2 bases and 8 bases, in that order; junction bases with no gene match: 9. This CDR3 region has 15 residues. CDR3 bases: TGTGCCAGCAGCTTAACAGGACAGGGGATAAGGGGCTACACCTTC. It codes for CASSLTGQGIRGYTF. Supplemented by reference TRBV11-2 and TRBJ1-2, the full variable domain reads EAGVAQSPRYKIIEKRQSVAFWCNPISGHATLYWYQQILGQGPKLLIQFQNNGVVDDSQLPKDRFSAERLKGVDSTLKIQPAKLEDSAVYLCASSLTGQGIRGYTFGSGTRLTVV.

The chain employs TRBV27 and TRBJ1-5; D might be TRBD1 (5 bases). The V end lost 6 bases, the J end lost 2 bases, and 8 bases lay between the germline ends. CDR1 and CDR2 from the germline V gene are MNHEY and SMNVEV (reference sequence). CDR3 length equals 13 residues. CDR3 coding DNA: TGTGCCAGCAGGGGACGACGCAATCAGCCCCAGCATTTT. Protein sequence: CASRGRRNQPQHF.

This clonotype was detected a few times. The CDR3 protein is CSVVGAGGEETQYF. The CDR3 DNA sequence: TGCAGCGTTGTTGGCGCAGGGGGCGAGGAGACCCAGTACTTC. V is TRBV29-1 and J is TRBJ2-5, with 8 bases matching TRBD1. Trimming removed 4 bases from V and 5 bases from J; junction bases left unmatched: 9. This CDR3 region has 14 residues. Germline CDR1 and CDR2: SQVTM and ANQGSEA. Complete variable domain (other parts from reference TRBV29-1 and TRBJ2-5): SAVISQKPSRDICQRGTSLTIQCQVDSQVTMMFWYRQQPGQSLTLIATANQGSEATYESGFVIDKFPISRPNLTFSTLTVSNMSPEDSSIYLCSVVGAGGEETQYFGPGTRLLVL.

In this sample, this clonotype turned up many times. This rearrangement joins TRBV12-3 or TRBV12-4 to TRBJ2-7; 9 bases match TRBD1. The CDR3 is 14 residues long. V lost 5 bases, J lost 5 bases, and 7 bases stayed unmatched. CDR3 in amino acids: CASSLGTGRHEQYF. CDR3 in DNA: TGTGCCAGCAGTCTCGGGACAGGGCGCCACGAGCAGTACTTC.

This clonotype was seen many times. The chain has TRBV11-3 and TRBJ2-1; tentatively, D is TRBD2 (5 bases). Germline V gene sequence: CDR1 SGHNT, CDR2 YENEEA. Trimming left V 0 bases short and J 2 bases short, with 14 bases between. The length of the CDR3 is 17 residues. The CDR3 DNA is TGTGCCAGCAGCTTAGATGGATCCGCGGGTACCTACAATGAGCAGTTCTTC. It encodes CASSLDGSAGTYNEQFF.

This clonotype was detected many times. This rearrangement joins TRBV6-4 to TRBJ2-3; D is possibly TRBD2 (6 bases). Germline V gives CDR1 MRHNA, CDR2 SNTAGT. CDR3 size: 15 residues. With 4 bases removed from V and 2 bases from J, the gap between germline ends came to 13 bases. Here the CDR3 DNA reads TGTGCCAGCAGTGCCGAGGGACTCCCCACAGATACGCAGTATTTT. It encodes CASSAEGLPTDTQYF.

This clonotype appeared a few times. The chain couples TRBV28 to TRBJ2-3; 8 nucleotides line up with TRBD1. The J segment lost 4 bases and the V segment lost 7 bases, leaving 10 bases of the junction unmatched. This CDR3 has 15 amino acids. CDR1 is MDHEN and CDR2 is SYDVKM in the germline V gene. Written as DNA, the CDR3 is TGTGCCAGCACCCATTCAGGGGGCATAGCAGATACGCAGTATTTT. Amino acids: CASTHSGGIADTQYF.

This chain links TRBV19 with TRBJ2-1; either TRBD1 or TRBD2 may fit D (5 bases each). Germline CDR1 and CDR2: LNHDA and SQIVND (reference sequence). V lost 3 bases, J lost 6 bases, and 21 bases lay in between. This CDR3 spans 17 amino acids. CDR3 amino acids: CASSMGLAGRPCNEQFF. The CDR3 DNA sequence: TGTGCCAGTAGTATGGGGCTAGCAGGGCGCCCCTGCAATGAGCAGTTCTTC.

This clonotype was observed at least ten times. This chain joins TRBV6-2 or TRBV6-3 and TRBJ2-6; perhaps TRBD1 as D (6 bases). Per the germline V gene, CDR1 is MNHEY and CDR2 is SVGEGT. The CDR3 spans 17 residues. V lost 8 bases to trimming and J lost 1 base, with 18 bases between them. The CDR3: CASGAQGQMSGANVLTF. CDR3 nucleotide sequence: TGTGCCAGCGGGGCCCAGGGGCAAATGTCTGGGGCCAACGTCCTGACTTTC.

The chain carries TRBV2 and TRBJ2-1, with a possible D match to TRBD2 (6 bases). Germline V gene sequence: CDR1 SNHLY, CDR2 FYNNEI. The V end lost 8 bases, the J end lost 7 bases, and 12 bases lay between the germline ends. This CDR3 has 12 residues. CDR3: CASEGLTNEQFF. In DNA form, the CDR3 reads TGTGCCAGCGAGGGACTCACGAATGAGCAGTTCTTC.

To note about this clonotype: At one of its ends the junction is not consistent with the germline gene, which may arise from a read error. This sequence joins TRBV5-1 and TRBJ2-2; the D gene is possibly TRBD1 (6 bases). The CDR3 has 16 residues. In germline, CDR1 is SGHRS, CDR2 YFSETQ. The CDR3 bases are TGCGCCAGCAGCCCTAGACAGGCTCCGAACACCGGGGAGCGGTTTTTT. It specifies CASSPRQAPNTGERFF.

In its sample, this clonotype was seen many times. The chain has TRBV5-1 and TRBJ2-5, with a tentative D call TRBD2 (6 bases). V was trimmed by 0 bases and J by 5 bases, leaving 14 bases between them. The CDR3 runs to 15 residues. Looked up from germline, CDR1 is SGHRS and CDR2 is YFSETQ. The CDR3: CASSLAGSGGETQYF. The CDR3 region has the DNA TGCGCCAGCAGCTTGGCCGGGAGCGGAGGGGAGACCCAGTACTTC.